This entry is about one T cell receptor (beta chain). What it recognizes is unknown. The source of the sample is a study of a mutant IDH1 vaccine in newly diagnosed glioma. Assay used: immunoSEQ multiplex PCR; TCRdb lists only in-frame clones, some missing. The sample lists 88,000 or so clones, about 82% occurring once. Germline V gene lookup returns CDR1 SGHRS and CDR2 YFSETQ. V lost 0 bases to trimming and J lost 5 bases, with 12 bases between them. The CDR3 is made up of 16 amino acids. Stated time point: week 23, last vaccination. A 20-mer mutant IDH1 peptide at 300 ug was injected subcutaneously with topical imiquimod.

The chain is built from TRBV5-1 and TRBJ1-6; D is undetermined. The source material was PBMCs, sampled from a glioma patient whose treatment included an IDH1 peptide vaccine. The sequence was collected from a young man with glioma. Some clones in this sample may be carry-over from other donors' samples. The CDR3 DNA reads TGCGCCAGCAGCTTGGCCGACGGATTAAATAATTCACCCCTCCACTTT. Translated, it gives CASSLADGLNNSPLHF.